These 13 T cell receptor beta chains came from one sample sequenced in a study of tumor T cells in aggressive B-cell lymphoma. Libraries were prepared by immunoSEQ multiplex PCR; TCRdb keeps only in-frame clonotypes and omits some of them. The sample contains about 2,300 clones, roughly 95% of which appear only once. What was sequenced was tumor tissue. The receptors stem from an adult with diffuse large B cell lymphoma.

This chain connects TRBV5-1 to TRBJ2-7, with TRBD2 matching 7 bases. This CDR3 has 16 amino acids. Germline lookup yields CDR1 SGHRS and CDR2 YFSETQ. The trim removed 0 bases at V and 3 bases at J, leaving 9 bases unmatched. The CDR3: CASSLARGLVGYEQYF. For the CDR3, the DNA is TGCGCCAGCAGCTTGGCCAGAGGACTAGTCGGCTACGAGCAGTACTTC.

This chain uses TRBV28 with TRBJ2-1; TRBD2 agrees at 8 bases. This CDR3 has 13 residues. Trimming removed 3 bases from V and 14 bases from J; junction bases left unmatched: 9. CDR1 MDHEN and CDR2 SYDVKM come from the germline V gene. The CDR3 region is CASSFSSGKSKFF. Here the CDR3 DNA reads TGTGCCAGCAGTTTCAGTAGCGGGAAGTCGAAGTTCTTC.

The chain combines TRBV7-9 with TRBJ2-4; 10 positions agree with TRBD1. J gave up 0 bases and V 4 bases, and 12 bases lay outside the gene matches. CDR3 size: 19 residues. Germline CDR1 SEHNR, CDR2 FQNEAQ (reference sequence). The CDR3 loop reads CASSSPGQGLELAKNIQYF. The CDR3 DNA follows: TGTGCCAGCAGCTCCCCGGGACAGGGGTTGGAACTAGCCAAAAACATTCAGTACTTC.

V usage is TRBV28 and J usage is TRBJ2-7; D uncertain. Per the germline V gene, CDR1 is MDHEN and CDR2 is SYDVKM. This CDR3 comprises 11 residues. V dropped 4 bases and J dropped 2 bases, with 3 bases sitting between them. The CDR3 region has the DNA TGTGCCAGCAGTTCAACCTACGAGCAGTACTTC. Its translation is CASSSTYEQYF.

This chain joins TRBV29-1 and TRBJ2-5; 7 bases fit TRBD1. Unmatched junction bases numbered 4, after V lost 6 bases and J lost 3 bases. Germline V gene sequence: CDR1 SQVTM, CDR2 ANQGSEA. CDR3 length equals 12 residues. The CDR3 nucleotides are TGCAGCGTGAGGGACAGTAAAGAGACCCAGTACTTC. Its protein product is CSVRDSKETQYF.

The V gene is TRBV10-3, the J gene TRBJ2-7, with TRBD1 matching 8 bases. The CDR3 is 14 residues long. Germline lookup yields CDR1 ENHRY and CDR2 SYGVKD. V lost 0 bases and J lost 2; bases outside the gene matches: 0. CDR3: CAISESGQAYEQYF. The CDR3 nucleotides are TGTGCCATCAGTGAGTCGGGACAGGCCTACGAGCAGTACTTC.

CDR3 coding DNA: TGTGCCAGTAGTAGGGACAGGGGCTTCAATCAGCCCCAGCATTTT. Protein product: CASSRDRGFNQPQHF. This chain connects TRBV19 to TRBJ1-5, with 10 bases fitting TRBD1. Germline CDR1 and CDR2: LNHDA and SQIVND (reference sequence). The length of the CDR3 is 15 residues. Germline trimming cut 4 bases from V and 3 bases from J; bases unmatched to any gene: 3. The full variable domain, completed using reference TRBV19 and TRBJ1-5, is DGGITQSPKYLFRKEGQNVTLSCEQNLNHDAMYWYRQDPGQGLRLIYYSQIVNDFQKGDIAEGYSVSREKKESFPLTVTSAQKNPTAFYLCASSRDRGFNQPQHFGDGTRLSIL.

CDR3 nucleotides: TGTGCCTGGAGCGGACAGGGAGTGACCCAGTACTTC. It is translated as CAWSGQGVTQYF. J is TRBJ2-5 and V is TRBV30; TRBD1 matches 8 bases. This CDR3 has 12 amino acids. Trimming took 3 bases from V and 7 from J; bases not matched to a gene: 4. Germline values: CDR1 GTSNPN, CDR2 SVGIG (reference sequence).

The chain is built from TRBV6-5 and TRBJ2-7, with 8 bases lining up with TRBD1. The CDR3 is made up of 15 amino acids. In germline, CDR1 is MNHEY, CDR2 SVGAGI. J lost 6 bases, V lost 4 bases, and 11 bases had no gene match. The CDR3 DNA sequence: TGTGCCAGCAGTTCCCGACAGGGGAAGTTGCCCGAGCAGTACTTC. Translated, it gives CASSSRQGKLPEQYF.

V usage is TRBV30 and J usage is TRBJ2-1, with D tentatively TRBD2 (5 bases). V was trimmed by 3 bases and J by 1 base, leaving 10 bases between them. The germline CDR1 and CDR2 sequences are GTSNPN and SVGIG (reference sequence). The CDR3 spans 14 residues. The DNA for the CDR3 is TGTGCCTGGAGCCGGGATTCGTCCTACAATGAGCAGTTCTTC. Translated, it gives CAWSRDSSYNEQFF.

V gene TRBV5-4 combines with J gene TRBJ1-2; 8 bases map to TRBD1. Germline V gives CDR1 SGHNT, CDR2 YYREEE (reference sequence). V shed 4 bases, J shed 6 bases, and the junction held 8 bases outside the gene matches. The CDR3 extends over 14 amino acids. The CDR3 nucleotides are TGTGCCAGCAGCCTTCGGACAGGGCTCCATGGCTACACCTTC. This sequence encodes CASSLRTGLHGYTF.

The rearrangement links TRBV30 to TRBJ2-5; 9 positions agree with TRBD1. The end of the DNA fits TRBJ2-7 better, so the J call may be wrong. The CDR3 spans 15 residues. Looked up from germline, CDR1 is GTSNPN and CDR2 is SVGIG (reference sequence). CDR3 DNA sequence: TGTGCCTGGAGGGCTCAGACAGGGGGCTCCTACGAGCAGTACTTC. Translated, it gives CAWRAQTGGSYEQYF.

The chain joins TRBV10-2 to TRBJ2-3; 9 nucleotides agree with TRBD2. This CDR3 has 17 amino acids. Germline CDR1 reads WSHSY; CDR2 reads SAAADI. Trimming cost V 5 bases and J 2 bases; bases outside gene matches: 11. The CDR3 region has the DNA TGCGCCAGCAGTCCCCCCGCGCGGGGGGGCGTCACAGATACGCAGTATTTT. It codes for CASSPPARGGVTDTQYF.